This T cell receptor (beta chain) originates from a study of cytomegalovirus exposure and HLA in healthy donors. Overall study: Researchers previously reported finding 90 million to 120 million unique TCR beta sequences from approximately 190 million T cells.

A word on this clone: The antigen is not known.

Broader study findings: Cytomegalovirus-associated status was assigned to about 160 TCR beta chains.

Amplification used 60 Vbeta primers and 13 Jbeta primers. Profiled with immunoSEQ multiplex PCR; TCRdb holds only in-frame clones, not every one. The profile shows approximately 170,000 clones, roughly 76% of them singletons. Healthy bone marrow donors supplied every sample. Donors were ostensibly healthy at sampling, although undocumented immune exposures were probable. The CDR3 spans 13 residues. Looked up from germline, CDR1 is GTSNPN and CDR2 is SVGIG (reference sequence). The V and J ends lost 4 bases and 6 bases, in that order; junction bases with no gene match: 9. Sequenced input: PBMCs. The chain recombines TRBV30 with TRBJ2-7, with TRBD2 matching over 7 bases. This sequence originates from a male donor in good health and CMV-seronegative. CDR3 sequence: CAWNGRGTFEQYF. Here the CDR3 DNA reads TGTGCCTGGAACGGGCGGGGGACCTTCGAGCAGTACTTC.